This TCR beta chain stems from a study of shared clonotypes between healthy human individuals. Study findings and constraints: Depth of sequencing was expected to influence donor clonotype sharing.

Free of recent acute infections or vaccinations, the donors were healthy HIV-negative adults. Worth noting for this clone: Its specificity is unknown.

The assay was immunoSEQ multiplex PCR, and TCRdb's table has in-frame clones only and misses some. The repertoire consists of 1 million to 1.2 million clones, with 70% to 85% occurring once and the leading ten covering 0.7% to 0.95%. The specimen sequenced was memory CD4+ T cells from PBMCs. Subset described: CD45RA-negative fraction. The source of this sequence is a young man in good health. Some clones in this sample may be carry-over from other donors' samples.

CDR3 in amino acids: CASSPGGTPYNEQFF. The CDR3 DNA reads TGTGCCAGCAGCCCCGGCGGGACCCCCTACAATGAGCAGTTCTTC. The V call is TRBV7-3, the J call TRBJ2-1; D is perhaps TRBD2 (6 bases). The germline gives CDR1 SGHTA, CDR2 FQGTGA. Trimming pared 5 bases from V and 2 bases from J, leaving 13 bases between. The CDR3 covers 15 residues. The variable domain in full, with the rest retrieved from reference TRBV7-3 and TRBJ2-1, is GAGVSQTPSNKVTEKGKYVELRCDPISGHTALYWYRQSLGQGPEFLIYFQGTGAADDSGLPNDRFFAVRPEGSVSTLKIQRTERGDSAVYLCASSPGGTPYNEQFFGPGTRLTVL.